The 4 T cell receptor beta chains reported below all come from one sample, sequenced in a study of shared clonotypes between healthy human individuals. Sequencing was performed with immunoSEQ multiplex PCR; in TCRdb, only in-frame clones are kept and a portion is missing. Found here are some 500,000 clones, 95% to 97% of them singletons; the top ten hold 0.06%. The specimen sequenced was naive CD4+ T cells sorted from blood. Subset indicated: CD45RA+ positively selected. These receptor sequences come from a woman younger than 45 in good health.

The V and J genes are TRBV29-1 and TRBJ1-2; 7 positions agree with TRBD1. The CDR3 has 12 amino acids. The V and J ends lost 8 bases and 6 bases, in that order; junction bases with no gene match: 9. Germline lookup yields CDR1 SQVTM and CDR2 ANQGSEA. This CDR3 is CSTRQGTDGYTF. The CDR3 bases are TGCAGCACCCGACAGGGCACAGATGGCTACACCTTC.

The rearrangement uses TRBV7-9 and TRBJ2-5; TRBD1 agrees at 12 bases. There are 16 residues in the CDR3. The ends lost 1 base at V and 5 bases at J; junction bases unmatched: 5. Germline CDR1 SEHNR, CDR2 FQNEAQ (reference sequence). This CDR3 reads CASSLEGQGAAETQYF. The CDR3 DNA is TGTGCCAGCAGCTTAGAGGGACAGGGGGCGGCCGAGACCCAGTACTTC. Using reference TRBV7-9 and TRBJ2-5 for the parts outside the CDR3, the full variable domain is DTGVSQNPRHKITKRGQNVTFRCDPISEHNRLYWYRQTLGQGPEFLTYFQNEAQLEKSRLLSDRFSAERPKGSFSTLEIQRTEQGDSAMYLCASSLEGQGAAETQYFGPGTRLLVL.

DNA of the CDR3: TGTGCCAGCAGCTTAAACATGGGAAGCACAGATACGCAGTATTTT. Its translation is CASSLNMGSTDTQYF. The chain uses TRBV7-8 and TRBJ2-3, with D hard to call. Germline assignment: CDR1 SGHVS and CDR2 FQNEAQ. The CDR3 consists of 15 residues. V lost 2 bases to trimming and J lost 0 bases, with 9 bases between them.

The chain uses TRBV7-8 and TRBJ1-6; TRBD1 matches at 7 bases. The V and J ends lost 3 bases and 8 bases, in that order; junction bases with no gene match: 1. CDR1 and CDR2 from the germline V gene are SGHVS and FQNEAQ. The CDR3 length is 13 residues. The CDR3 spells CASSFTGDSPLHF. The DNA of the CDR3 is TGTGCCAGCAGCTTTACAGGGGATTCACCCCTCCACTTT.